This T cell receptor beta chain comes out of a study of cytomegalovirus exposure and HLA in healthy donors (dated by TCRdb to 2015 to 2018). The study in broad terms: An earlier analysis of fewer than 750 of the donors reported about 300 Gb of sequence data and 95 million to 140 million unique TCR beta sequences obtained from 150 million to 200 million T cells. An early release that covered around 590 HLA-typed donors contained approximately 300 gigabases of sequencing data and some 87 million unique TCR sequences. The genetic ancestry cluster associated with self-reported Caucasian donors included 65% to 90% of the roughly 400 genotyped donors. The study was designed to test whether signatures of past pathogen exposure could be identified by cataloging public T cell receptors. The study profiled the T cell repertoires of 500 to 800 subjects by immunosequencing and related them to cytomegalovirus serostatus. A separate validation cohort of over a hundred different subjects was used in addition to the roughly 670-subject first cohort. To predict cytomegalovirus infection status, the study brought together high-throughput TCR immunosequencing, statistical association of individual TCRs with disease status, and machine learning. A later analysis re-examined previously published TCR beta repertoires from more than 600 donors and added high-resolution HLA genotyping to investigate patterns of TCR occurrence. The later analysis used no new phenotypic data to find candidate immune exposures, relying instead on TCR beta sequences and their occurrence across donors. To decide whether each TCR beta V gene segment behaved as functional or pseudogenic, an earlier analysis of several hundred of the donors relied on high-throughput TCR beta sequencing. Donor age, sex, ethnicity and CMV serostatus were collected together with the repertoire data. In a later genetic analysis, genome-wide SNP genotypes for about 55% of the 666 donors were used, and that subset was treated as a discovery cohort. All discovery cohort repertoires had been generated on a single sequencing platform. Class I and class II HLA loci were covered by the typing at four-digit resolution. Typing coverage differed by locus: A, B, C, DRB1 and DQB1 were typed in roughly 620-640 donors, DQA1 in about 560, DPA1 in around 600, and DPB1 in about 450. Because of strong linkage in the cohort, roughly five DR-DQ haplotypes were treated as single units for association and clustering. Among a few hundred genotyped donors of the cohort, an average of 235,054 unique TCR beta nucleotide sequences were sequenced per donor, about a sixth of them non-productive.

On this clone itself: Its antigen remains undetermined. No much larger clone exists at a distance of one base, and base qualities are not known.

Libraries were prepared through the immunoSEQ multiplex PCR assay. For the multiplex PCR, a mixture combining 60 forward primers for TCR Vbeta segments and 13 reverse primers for TCR Jbeta segments was used. Amplification of the CDR3 region of rearranged TCR beta genes was performed with a multiplex PCR assay on genomic DNA. The Illumina HiSeq System was used to sequence the amplified TCR beta libraries as 87-base-pair reads. The paper's data handling went like this. A later analysis tallied 75 million to 85 million unique TCR beta chains across the 700 or so repertoires, and 10 million to 11 million of those chains were shared by two or more donors. Raw reads were error-corrected and collapsed into unique sequences with a nearest-neighbor algorithm that merged closely related sequences to remove PCR and sequencing errors. To assign V, D and J gene segments, CDR3 sequences were aligned to IMGT reference sequences. Each retained sequence needed at least a six-nucleotide match to both a V gene segment and a J gene segment. Rearrangements were called productive when the CDR3 lacked stop codons and stayed in frame with V and J; all others were non-productive. CDR3 was defined according to IMGT convention as the region running from the second conserved V-encoded cysteine to the conserved J-encoded phenylalanine. In an earlier analysis of more than 550 of the donors, sequences lacking an unambiguous match to a single V gene segment were excluded. An earlier analysis of several hundred of the donors called V segments functional above 56.7% productive rearrangements and segregating when the between-donor standard deviation exceeded 5%. A statistical classification framework was built to diagnose cytomegalovirus status from the catalog of TCR beta chain sequences. In a later analysis, V and J genes were assigned by comparing TCR nucleotide sequences against IMGT/GENE-DB human TR gene sequences. In a later analysis, CDR3 sequences and most-parsimonious VDJ recombination scenarios were assigned using the TCRdist pipeline. In a later analysis, each TCR beta chain was defined by its CDR3 amino acid sequence together with its V-gene family, and reads lacking a unique V-gene family were excluded. In a later analysis, fewer than 650 highly shared, low-generation-probability nucleotide sequences were removed to address suspected cross-contamination and a sequencing artifact. A later analysis calculated a clonal expansion index for each public chain from normalized within-repertoire ranks of inferred template counts. In a later analysis, generation probabilities were computed with a VDJ recombination model fitted to out-of-frame rearrangements, and the resulting probabilities were checked against IGoR. In a later analysis, hypergeometric tests were used to score TCR-TCR, TCR-HLA and TCR-CMV co-occurrence, with a repertoire-size bias correction applied to TCR pairs. In a later analysis, false discovery rates were estimated by permuting HLA or CMV assignments 20 times. In a later analysis, co-occurring TCRs were grouped with DBSCAN, and TCRdist sequence similarity was added when clustering was performed within HLA-allele-positive subsets. For co-occurrence clustering, repertoires with fewer than 30,000 or more than 120,000 public chains were excluded, along with 4 to 6 repertoires with anomalous nucleotide sharing. The clones in this table, taken by TCRdb from immuneACCESS, are in-frame only. Not every clone is retained; where verified, under half of the shortfall comes from an unresolved V gene, and the cause of the rest is unknown. V, J and clone size are taken as reported in that table, and D and trimming were inferred from the DNA itself. The sample yields about 160,000 clones; approximately 80% were counted once. The ten largest account for approximately 4.5% of the sample.

The cohort was made up of approximately 670 healthy bone marrow donors. At the time of sampling, every cohort member was nominally healthy, though immune exposures that went unrecorded were likely present. The donor was CMV seronegative and belonged to the group of 380 or so seronegative cohort members. A peripheral blood sample was collected from each donor, and TCR beta sequencing was performed on peripheral blood mononuclear cells. The Qiagen DNeasy Blood Extraction Kit was used to extract genomic DNA from the blood cell samples. Results and caveats for the whole study, not just this receptor: Some IMGT-functional V segments, including TRBV6-2 and TRBV6-3, could not be told apart with the 87-base-pair reads, so those segments were excluded. Sequencing depth was assumed to be roughly uniform across donors in the presence/absence analyses, though that assumption may not hold. In a later analysis, most CMV-associated TCR beta chains were found to appear HLA-restricted, with HLA associations seemingly driven largely by CMV exposure. Because some donors lacked HLA typing at each locus, the association tests relied only on the typed subset. The cohort was sequenced for TCR beta chains only, and without alpha or paired-chain data the features that could be detected were limited. An earlier analysis of several hundred of the donors showed that most TCR beta V segments appeared in productive rearrangements either about 90% or about 30% of the time, which broadly matched IMGT annotations. CMV serostatus was the only immune exposure information available for the cohort. An association between a missense DCLRE1C variant and V-gene and J-gene trimming of TCR beta chains was found in a later genetic analysis and replicated in an independent cohort. Because counts were too low, seventeen rarely observed V segments, including chromosome 9 orphons, were left out of the earlier analysis of 587 of the donors. At a false discovery rate of 0.05, a later analysis linked some 17,000 TCR beta sequences to specific HLA alleles. When HLA alleles, especially DR and DQ, strongly co-occurred, attributing TCR associations to individual alleles was difficult. While some public TCRs were present in many individuals, most TCR sequences turned up only very rarely across donors. It was suggested by the authors that the approach could potentially be generalized to other disease states and immunological phenotypes. The study gave a list of 150 to 200 TCR beta chains associated with cytomegalovirus. Correlated functional status among segregating V segments might reflect linkage disequilibrium, but an unknown experimental factor could not be ruled out. According to a later analysis, parvovirus B19, influenza, CMV and Epstein-Barr virus appeared linked to several top co-occurrence clusters. The classifier was reported to diagnose cytomegalovirus status with high specificity and sensitivity in both the original and validation cohorts. The sequencing pipeline was judged likely to have produced a cluster of highly shared sequence variants as a technical artifact. A further reported finding was that TCR beta sequences accurately predicted the HLA-A and HLA-B alleles for most subjects in the first cohort. In a later analysis, HLA-associated TCR beta chains showed more clonal expansion and lower generation probabilities than non-associated chains that were equally common. In vitro tests confirmed that a few of the cytomegalovirus-associated TCR beta chains recognize cytomegalovirus antigens. According to a later genetic analysis, donors in an Asian-associated ancestry cluster had fewer N-insertions in productive TCRs than the approximately 700-donor mean. A later analysis found that TCR association rates varied across HLA loci, with DRB1 alleles showing the most associated TCRs and HLA-C alleles the fewest.

Inclusive of the bounding cysteine and phenylalanine, the CDR3 is 12 residues long. Only the CDR3 part of the read is kept: 36 bases, read in frame from the first base. A distance of 9 bases separates the germline ends of V and J, which lose 6 bases and 3 bases respectively. The germline V gene specifies MDHEN as CDR1 and SYDVKM as CDR2. The sequencing input was PBMCs. Here the chain combines TRBV28 and TRBJ2-7; the D gene cannot be resolved reliably. This TCR derives from a man between 35 and 55 years old in good health and CMV-seronegative. The CDR3 corresponds to CASRSQNYEQYF. The nucleotide sequence is TGTGCCAGCAGATCCCAAAACTACGAGCAGTACTTC.